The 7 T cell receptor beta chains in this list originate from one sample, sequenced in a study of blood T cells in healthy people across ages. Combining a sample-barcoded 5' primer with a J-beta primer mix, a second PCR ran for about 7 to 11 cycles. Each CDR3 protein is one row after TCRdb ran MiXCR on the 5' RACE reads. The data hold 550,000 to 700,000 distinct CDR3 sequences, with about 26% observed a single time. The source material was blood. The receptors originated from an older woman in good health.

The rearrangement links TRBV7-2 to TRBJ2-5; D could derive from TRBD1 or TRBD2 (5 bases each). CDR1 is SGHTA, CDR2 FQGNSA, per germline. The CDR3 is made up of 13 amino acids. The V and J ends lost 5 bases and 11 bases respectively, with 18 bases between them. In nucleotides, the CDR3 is TGTGCCAGCAGCCTAAACAGGTTGTGGGAGCAGTACTTC. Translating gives CASSLNRLWEQYF. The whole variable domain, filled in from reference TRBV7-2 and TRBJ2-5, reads GAGVSQSPSNKVTEKGKDVELRCDPISGHTALYWYRQSLGQGLEFLIYFQGNSAPDKSGLPSDRFSAERTGGSVSTLTIQRTQQEDSAVYLCASSLNRLWEQYFGPGTRLLVL.

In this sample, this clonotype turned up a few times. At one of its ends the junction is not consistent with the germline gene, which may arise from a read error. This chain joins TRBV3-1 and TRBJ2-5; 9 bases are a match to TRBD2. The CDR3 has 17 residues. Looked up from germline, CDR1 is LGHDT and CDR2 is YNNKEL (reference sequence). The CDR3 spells CASRQNLAGPNQETQYF. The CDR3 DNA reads TGTGCCAGCCGCCAAAATCTAGCGGGACCGAACCAAGAGACCCAGTACTTC.

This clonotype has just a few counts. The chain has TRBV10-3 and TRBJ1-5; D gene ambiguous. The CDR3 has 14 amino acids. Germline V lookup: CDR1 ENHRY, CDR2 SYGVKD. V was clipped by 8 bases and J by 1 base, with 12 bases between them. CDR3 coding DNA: TGTGCCATCGCCAGGACTCAAAGCAATCAGCCCCAGCATTTT. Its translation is CAIARTQSNQPQHF.

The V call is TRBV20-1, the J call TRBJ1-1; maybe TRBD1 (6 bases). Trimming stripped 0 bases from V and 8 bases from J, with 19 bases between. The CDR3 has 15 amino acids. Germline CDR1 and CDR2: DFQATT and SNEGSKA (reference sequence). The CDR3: CSARDPNGGPVEAFF. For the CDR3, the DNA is TGCAGTGCTAGAGATCCAAATGGGGGCCCGGTGGAAGCTTTCTTT.

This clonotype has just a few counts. The chain's CDR3 is CASKGRGTKNIQYF. CDR3 bases: TGTGCCAGCAAGGGCAGGGGGACCAAAAACATTCAGTACTTC. V and J are TRBV6-5 and TRBJ2-4; 7 nucleotides match TRBD1. Germline CDR1 is MNHEY and CDR2 is SVGAGI. After removal of 7 bases from V and 2 bases from J, the junction contained 5 bases not matched to a gene. The CDR3 runs 14 residues.

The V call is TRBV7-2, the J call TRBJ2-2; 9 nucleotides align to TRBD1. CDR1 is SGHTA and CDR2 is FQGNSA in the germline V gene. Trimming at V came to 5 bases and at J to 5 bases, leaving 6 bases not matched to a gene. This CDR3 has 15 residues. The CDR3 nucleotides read TGTGCCAGCAGCACATACAGGGGGCAAACCGGGGAGCTGTTTTTT. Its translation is CASSTYRGQTGELFF.

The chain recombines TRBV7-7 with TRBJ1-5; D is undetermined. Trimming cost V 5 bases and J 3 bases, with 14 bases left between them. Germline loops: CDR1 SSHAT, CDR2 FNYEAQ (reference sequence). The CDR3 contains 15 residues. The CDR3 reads CASSPRRAHNQPQHF. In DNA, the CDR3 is TGTGCCAGCAGCCCGCGACGGGCCCACAATCAGCCCCAGCATTTT.